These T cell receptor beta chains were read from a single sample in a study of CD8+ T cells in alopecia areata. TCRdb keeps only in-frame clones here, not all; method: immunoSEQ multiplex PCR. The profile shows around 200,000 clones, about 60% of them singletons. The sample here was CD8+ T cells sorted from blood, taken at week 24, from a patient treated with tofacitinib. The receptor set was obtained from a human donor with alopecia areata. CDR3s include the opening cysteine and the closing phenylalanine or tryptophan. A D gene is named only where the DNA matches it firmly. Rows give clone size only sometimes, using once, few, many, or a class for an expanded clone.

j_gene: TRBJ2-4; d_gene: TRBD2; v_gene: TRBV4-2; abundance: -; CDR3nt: TGTGCCAGCAGCCAAGATCCCTCGAGCGGGGGGCCGATAGCCAAAAACATTCAGTACTTC; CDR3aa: CASSQDPSSGGPIAKNIQYF
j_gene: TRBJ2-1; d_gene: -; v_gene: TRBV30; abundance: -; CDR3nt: TGTGCCTGGGTTCAGGGATACTCCTACAATGAGCAGTTCTTC; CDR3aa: CAWVQGYSYNEQFF
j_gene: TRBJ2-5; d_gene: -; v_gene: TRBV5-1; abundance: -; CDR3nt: TGCGCCAGCAGCGGGGGCGAGGGCCCCCAGTACTTC; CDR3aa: CASSGGEGPQYF
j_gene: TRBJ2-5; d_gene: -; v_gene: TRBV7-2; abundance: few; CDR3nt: TGTGCCAGCAGCGAAGGAGAGACCCAGTACTTC; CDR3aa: CASSEGETQYF
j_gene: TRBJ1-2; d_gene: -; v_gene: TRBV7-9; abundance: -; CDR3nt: TGTGCCAGCAGCCCGGGGGGGGCCAAACCCCTCTTC; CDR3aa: CASSPGGAKPLF
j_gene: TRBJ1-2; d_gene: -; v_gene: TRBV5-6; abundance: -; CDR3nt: TGTGCCAGCATGACCGGGAGTACCTATGGCTACACCTTC; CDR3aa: CASMTGSTYGYTF
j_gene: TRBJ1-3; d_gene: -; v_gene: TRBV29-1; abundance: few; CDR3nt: TGCAGCGTTTTGATGGGAAACACCATATATTTT; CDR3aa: CSVLMGNTIYF
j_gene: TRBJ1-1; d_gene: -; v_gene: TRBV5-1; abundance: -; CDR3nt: TGCGCCAGCAGCTTCGGTATGACAGAATTTAACACTGAAGCTTTCTTT; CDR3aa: CASSFGMTEFNTEAFF
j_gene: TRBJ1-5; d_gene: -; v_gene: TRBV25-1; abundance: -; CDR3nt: TGTGCCAGCAGTGAAAAAGGGGGCAATCAGCCCCAGCATTTT; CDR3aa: CASSEKGGNQPQHF
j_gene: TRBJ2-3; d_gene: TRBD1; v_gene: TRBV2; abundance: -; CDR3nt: TGTGCCAGCAGGGCGGGACAGGGGTTGAGCACAGATACGCAGTATTTT; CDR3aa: CASRAGQGLSTDTQYF
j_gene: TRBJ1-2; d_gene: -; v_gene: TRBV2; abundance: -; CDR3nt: TGTGCCAGCAGTGGAAGGCCGAGGGGCGCTAACTATGGCTACACCTTC; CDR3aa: CASSGRPRGANYGYTF
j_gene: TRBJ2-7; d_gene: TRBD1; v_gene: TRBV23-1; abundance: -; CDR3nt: TGCGCCAGCAGTTTAAGGACAGGGCTATCCTACGAGCAGTACTTC; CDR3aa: CASSLRTGLSYEQYF
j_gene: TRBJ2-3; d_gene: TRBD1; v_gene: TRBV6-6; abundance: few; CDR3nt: TGTGCCAGCACAGGACAGGGCACAGATACGCAGTATTTT; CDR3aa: CASTGQGTDTQYF
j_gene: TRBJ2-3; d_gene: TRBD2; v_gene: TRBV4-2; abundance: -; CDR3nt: TGTGCCAGCAGCCAAGGACTAGCGGGGAAACAAAGCACAGATACGCAGTATTTT; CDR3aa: CASSQGLAGKQSTDTQYF
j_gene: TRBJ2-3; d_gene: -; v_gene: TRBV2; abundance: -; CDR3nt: TGTGCCAGCAGGAATAGCGAGACTAGCACAGATACGCAGTATTTT; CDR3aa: CASRNSETSTDTQYF
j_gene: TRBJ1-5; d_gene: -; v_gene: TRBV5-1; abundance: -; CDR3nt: TGCGCCAGCAGCTTGGAGGGAGGTCAGCCCCAGCATTTT; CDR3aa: CASSLEGGQPQHF
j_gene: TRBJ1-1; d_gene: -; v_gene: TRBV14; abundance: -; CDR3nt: TGTGCCAGCAGCCTTCAGGGGAACACTGAAGCTTTCTTT; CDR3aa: CASSLQGNTEAFF
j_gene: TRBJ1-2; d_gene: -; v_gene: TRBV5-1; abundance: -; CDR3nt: TGCGCCAGCAGCCAACGGGACACTAACTATGGCTACACCTTC; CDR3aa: CASSQRDTNYGYTF
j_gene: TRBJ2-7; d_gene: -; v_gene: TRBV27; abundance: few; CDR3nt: TGTGCCAGCAGTGAGGGGAACGAGCAGTACTTC; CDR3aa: CASSEGNEQYF